The T cell receptor (beta chain) described here comes from a study of cytomegalovirus exposure and HLA in healthy donors. For this clone: Its antigen is as yet unknown.

Trimming removed 2 bases at V and 6 bases at J, with 17 bases between. CDR1 and CDR2 (germline): MDHEN, SYDVKM. There are 16 residues in the CDR3. The PCR had 60 Vbeta and 13 Jbeta primers. This table comes from immunoSEQ multiplex PCR, and its TCRdb copy is limited to in-frame clones, with some not included. The sample contains approximately 150,000 clones, 70% of which appear only once. Broader study findings: TCR beta V- and J-gene trimming was later associated with a missense DCLRE1C variant. It was likely that a cluster of highly shared sequence variants was a sequencing artifact. Some segments of the V type, notably TRBV6-2 and TRBV6-3, were excluded as indistinguishable.

Material: PBMCs. This TCR was sampled from a man aged 18 to 35 in good health and CMV-seropositive. This chain links TRBV28 with TRBJ1-5; TRBD1 might be the D (6 bases). As DNA, the CDR3 is TGTGCCAGCAGTTTACAGACCAACAGGGTTTCTCAGCCCCAGCATTTT. The encoded protein is CASSLQTNRVSQPQHF.